This T cell receptor beta chain originates from a study of cytomegalovirus exposure and HLA in healthy donors (dated 2017 in TCRdb). Some background on the complete study: An earlier analysis of more than 550 of the donors reported 250 to 350 Gb of sequence data and around 120 million unique TCR beta sequences obtained from approximately 180 million T cells. Both class I and class II loci were covered by HLA typing, at four-digit resolution. High-throughput TCR immunosequencing, statistical association of individual TCRs with disease status, and machine learning were combined to predict cytomegalovirus infection status. A separate validation cohort of 100 to 150 different subjects was used in addition to the roughly 700-subject first cohort. In the later analysis, no new phenotypic data were used to find candidate immune exposures; instead, reliance was placed on TCR beta sequences and their occurrence across donors. A handful of DR-DQ haplotypes were handled as single units for association and clustering because linkage in the cohort was strong. An early release that covered fewer than 750 HLA-typed donors contained around 330 gigabases of sequencing data and 75 million to 100 million unique TCR sequences. A later analysis re-analyzed previously published TCR beta repertoires from roughly 690 donors and added high-resolution HLA genotyping to study TCR occurrence patterns. Typing coverage varied by locus: roughly 620-640 donors for A, B, C, DRB1 and DQB1; roughly 560 for DQA1; approximately 610 for DPA1; more than 450 for DPB1. To decide whether each TCR beta V gene segment behaved as functional or pseudogenic, an earlier analysis of some 540 of the donors relied on high-throughput TCR beta sequencing. Donor age, sex, ethnicity and CMV serostatus were collected together with the repertoire data. The study used immunosequencing to profile the T cell repertoires of approximately 690 subjects and linked those repertoires to cytomegalovirus serostatus. On average, 235,054 unique TCR beta nucleotide sequences were sequenced per donor among 398 genotyped donors of the cohort, with about 19% of those sequences being non-productive. Every discovery cohort repertoire had been produced on one sequencing platform. Of the roughly 400 genotyped donors, about 80% fell in the genetic ancestry cluster associated with self-reported Caucasian donors. In a later genetic analysis, genome-wide SNP genotypes for about 65% of the roughly 670 donors were used, and that subset was treated as a discovery cohort. The study aimed to test whether signatures of past pathogen exposure could be identified by cataloging public T cell receptors. Here is what the overall study found, with its caveats: A cluster of highly shared sequence variants was judged likely to represent a technical artifact of the sequencing pipeline. For the cohort, immune exposure information was limited to CMV serostatus. When HLA alleles, especially DR and DQ, strongly co-occurred, TCR associations were difficult to assign to individual alleles. V-gene and J-gene trimming of TCR beta chains was associated with a missense DCLRE1C variant in a later genetic analysis, and the association was replicated in an independent cohort. HLA typing was unavailable for some donors at each locus, so association tests used only the typed subset. A further reported finding was that TCR beta sequences accurately predicted the HLA-A and HLA-B alleles for most subjects in the first cohort. A later analysis reported that several top co-occurrence clusters appeared linked to parvovirus B19, influenza, CMV and Epstein-Barr virus. In the study, approximately 160 TCR beta chains were listed as associated with cytomegalovirus. Because the 87-base-pair reads could not distinguish some IMGT-functional V segments, including TRBV6-2 and TRBV6-3, those segments were excluded. The classifier was reported to diagnose cytomegalovirus status with high specificity and sensitivity in both the original and validation cohorts. Most CMV-associated TCR beta chains appeared to be HLA-restricted in a later analysis, and the HLA associations seemed to be driven largely by CMV exposure. Sequencing depth was assumed to be roughly uniform across donors in the presence/absence analyses, though that assumption may not hold. In a later analysis, HLA-associated TCR beta chains were found to be more clonally expanded and to have lower generation probabilities than equally common non-associated chains. While some public TCRs were present in many individuals, most TCR sequences turned up only very rarely across donors. In vitro tests confirmed that a few of the cytomegalovirus-associated TCR beta chains recognize cytomegalovirus antigens. The authors suggested that the approach could potentially be extended to other disease states and immunological phenotypes. In a later analysis, TCR association rates were found to vary across HLA loci, with the most associated TCRs seen for DRB1 alleles and the fewest for HLA-C alleles. In a later analysis, more than 15,000 TCR beta sequences were associated with specific HLA alleles at a false discovery rate of 0.05. Linkage disequilibrium might explain the correlated functional status among segregating V segments, but an unknown experimental factor could not be ruled out. The cohort was sequenced for TCR beta chains only, and without alpha or paired-chain data the features that could be detected were limited. Compared with the 666-donor mean, donors in an Asian-associated ancestry cluster had fewer N-insertions in productive TCRs, according to a later genetic analysis. Broadly in line with IMGT annotations, most TCR beta V segments showed up in productive rearrangements about 87% or about 30% of the time in an earlier analysis of about 500 of the donors. Because counts were too low, roughly 17 rarely observed V segments, including chromosome 9 orphons, were left out of the earlier analysis of about 500 of the donors.

In the case of this clone: Which antigen it targets is not known. There are no base qualities to consult, and no much larger clone falls within one base. In the same sample, other DNA sequences code for this CDR3.

The method behind the library was the immunoSEQ multiplex PCR assay. The multiplex PCR relied on a mix of 60 forward primers for TCR Vbeta segments and 13 reverse primers for TCR Jbeta segments. The CDR3 region of rearranged TCR beta genes was amplified from genomic DNA with a multiplex PCR assay. On the Illumina HiSeq System, the amplified TCR beta libraries were sequenced as 87-base-pair reads. As for the original processing: A later analysis counted about 80 million unique TCR beta chains across the 550 to 700 repertoires, and 10 million to 11 million of these chains were shared by at least two donors. To remove PCR and sequencing errors, raw reads were error-corrected and collapsed into unique sequences using a nearest-neighbor algorithm that merged closely related sequences. V, D and J gene segments were assigned by aligning CDR3 sequences to IMGT reference sequences. Each retained sequence needed at least a six-nucleotide match to both a V gene segment and a J gene segment. A rearrangement was called productive if the CDR3 had no stop codons and remained in frame with V and J, and every other rearrangement was called non-productive. Following IMGT convention, CDR3 was defined as the stretch from the second conserved V-encoded cysteine to the conserved J-encoded phenylalanine. The earlier analysis of approximately 590 of the donors excluded any sequence lacking an unambiguous match to a single V gene segment. In an earlier analysis of some 590 of the donors, V segments were called functional above 56.7% productive rearrangements and were called segregating when the between-donor standard deviation exceeded 5%. To diagnose cytomegalovirus status from the catalog of TCR beta chain sequences, a statistical classification framework was built. A later analysis assigned V and J genes by comparing TCR nucleotide sequences with IMGT/GENE-DB human TR gene sequences. In a later analysis, CDR3 sequences and most-parsimonious VDJ recombination scenarios were assigned using the TCRdist pipeline. A later analysis defined each TCR beta chain by its CDR3 amino acid sequence plus V-gene family, and excluded reads lacking a unique V-gene family. In a later analysis, approximately 590 highly shared, low-generation-probability nucleotide sequences were removed to address suspected cross-contamination and a sequencing artifact. In a later analysis, a clonal expansion index was calculated for each public chain from normalized within-repertoire ranks of inferred template counts. In a later analysis, generation probabilities were computed with a VDJ recombination model fitted to out-of-frame rearrangements, and the resulting probabilities were checked against IGoR. In a later analysis, hypergeometric tests were used to score TCR-TCR, TCR-HLA and TCR-CMV co-occurrence, with a repertoire-size bias correction applied to TCR pairs. A later analysis estimated false discovery rates by permuting HLA or CMV assignments 20 times. In a later analysis, co-occurring TCRs were grouped using DBSCAN, with TCRdist sequence similarity added in when clustering inside HLA-allele-positive subsets. Co-occurrence clustering excluded repertoires with fewer than 30,000 or more than 120,000 public chains, plus five with anomalous nucleotide sharing. TCRdb carries this immuneACCESS record with in-frame sequences only. Its versions omit some clonotypes, under half of them owing to an unresolved V gene in the studies checked, with the rest unexplained. V and J calls and clone size follow that table, whereas D and trimming were derived from the DNA. The sample has about 170,000 clones on record, roughly 81% of them singletons. The top ten hold around 2.1% of the sample.

The cohort comprised hundreds of healthy bone marrow donors. Cohort members were all nominally healthy when sampled, although unrecorded immune exposures were likely present. The donor was CMV seropositive and was included in the group of 270 or so seropositive cohort members. Every donor gave a peripheral blood sample, and the peripheral blood mononuclear cells from that sample were used for TCR beta sequencing. The Qiagen DNeasy Blood Extraction Kit was used to extract genomic DNA from the blood cell samples. The germline V gene (reference sequence) provides CDR1 SSHAT and CDR2 FNYEAQ. CDR3 length: 14 amino acids, cysteine to phenylalanine. Kept here is only the CDR3 DNA, which spans 42 bases and is read in frame from base 1. The germline ends are 12 bases apart after V is trimmed by 6 bases and J by 3 bases.

Sequencing input: PBMCs. This chain joins TRBV7-7 to TRBJ2-1; 6 matching bases give a weak D call of TRBD1. The receptor comes from a young man in good health and CMV-seropositive. The DNA reads TGTGCCAGCAGACCCTTGGACAGCTACAATGAGCAGTTCTTC. Protein translation: CASRPLDSYNEQFF.